This T cell receptor beta chain emerged from a study of PD-L1 blockade in urothelial cancer. Looking at the study overall: The year 2014 saw patients start atezolizumab, 1,200 mg intravenously every 3 weeks.

As concerns this clone: Antigen specificity is unknown.

Notes on the study in general: TCR clonality was measured in pretreatment peripheral blood. Clonality below the median predicted better survival.

The CDR3 loop spans 15 amino acids. The V gene end was trimmed by 10 bases and the J gene end by 10 bases; junction bases not matched to a gene: 16. Germline V gives CDR1 SNHLY, CDR2 FYNNEI. TCRdb's copy holds only in-frame clones and misses some; the assay was immunoSEQ multiplex PCR. The table records about 110,000 clones, about 91% of them present only once. Described time point: peripheral blood 6 weeks after treatment start. Patients' urothelial carcinoma was locally advanced or metastatic. The sequence came from a man in his 60s with urothelial cancer. Sequencing used PBMCs, obtained around atezolizumab (anti-PD-L1) treatment. The chain is built from TRBV2 and TRBJ1-6; 7 bases fit TRBD1. CDR3 sequence: CATATLTGVGSPLHF. CDR3 coding DNA: TGTGCCACCGCAACCCTTACAGGGGTAGGCTCACCCCTCCACTTT.